This paragraph covers one T cell receptor beta chain sequence. This entry comes from a study of blood T cell repertoires in COVID-19. Germline-derived CDR1 and CDR2 are SGHVS and FNYEAQ. This CDR3 comprises 16 residues. V dropped 1 base and J dropped 5; count of bases not matched to a gene: 8. Resolution of symptoms, clearance, or two negative PCRs was present in recovered Cohort 3 donors. The authors' processing: Quantification of nucleated cells was approximated via reference gene primer amplification. Using immunoSEQ multiplex PCR, the repertoire was profiled, and TCRdb retains in-frame clones only, with some absent. The V and J calls and clone size come from that table; D and trimming were worked out from the DNA. The sample comprises roughly 180,000 clones, more than 70% of which are singletons, and around 8.6% rests with the top ten.

Sequencing was carried out using PBMCs or T cells enriched from blood (not recorded which). The chain employs TRBV7-6 and TRBJ2-5; 9 nucleotides line up with TRBD2. The clonotype comes from a woman aged 25 to 45 who had recovered from COVID-19. The chain's CDR3 is CASSLVGGRDGETQYF. CDR3 nucleotide sequence: TGTGCCAGCAGCTTAGTGGGCGGGAGGGACGGTGAGACCCAGTACTTC.